This T cell receptor beta chain derives from a study of T cells after yellow fever vaccination. Looking at the study overall: The authors prepared low-cell-number fractions using SMART-Seq v4 Ultra Low Input.

UMIs and a universal primer site were added when TCR cDNA was made by 5'RACE template switching. Via MiXCR, TCRdb re-called the 5' RACE reads, giving one row per CDR3 protein. This table has about 73,000 distinct CDR3 sequences, roughly 8% appearing once. J was trimmed by 7 bases and V by 5 bases; bases with no gene match: 13. The CDR3 covers 17 residues. The V gene's germline CDR1 is MNHEY and CDR2 SVGAGI. The sample was CD8+ T cells sorted from PBMCs, taken on the day of the yellow fever booster vaccination. This chain connects TRBV6-5 to TRBJ2-2; TRBD2 agrees at 10 bases. This sequence was found in a man younger than 45 who received the YFV17D yellow fever vaccine. The CDR3 spells CASSTLASGRGSGELFF. The CDR3 bases are TGTGCCAGCAGTACCCTGGCGAGCGGGAGGGGAAGCGGGGAGCTGTTTTTT.